This T cell receptor (beta chain) derives from a study of T cells after yellow fever vaccination. Study-level information: Fractions with few cells were prepared using SMART-Seq v4 Ultra Low Input. Study-level points and caveats: Booster samples showed a return of most primary-vaccination clones (about 96% CD4, about 88% CD8).

This clonotype occurred a few times. Antigen unknown. Germline lookup yields CDR1 SGHRS and CDR2 YFSETQ. With 1 base removed from V and 8 bases from J, the gap between germline ends came to 16 bases. The CDR3 consists of 15 residues. Using its own MiXCR run on the 5' RACE reads, TCRdb lists one record per CDR3 protein. The table has under 500,000 distinct CDR3 sequences, roughly a sixth seen once. The chain links TRBV5-1 to TRBJ2-1; maybe TRBD2 (7 bases). This TCR was sampled from a man between 18 and 29 years old who received the YFV17D yellow fever vaccine. This specimen consisted of PBMCs, obtained before the yellow fever booster vaccination. The CDR3, as DNA: TGCGCCAGCAGCTTGATTGCGGGGGCGGTCGATGAGCAGTTCTTC. This translates into CASSLIAGAVDEQFF.